The source of this TCR beta chain is a study of blood T cell repertoires in COVID-19. Overall study context: Donors in the United States, Italy and Spain gave samples during acute or convalescent COVID-19. T cells, B-cell-depleted T cells, or PBMCs supplied cDNA or gDNA.

This CDR3 comprises 11 residues. Germline V gene data show CDR1 as DFQATT and CDR2 as SNEGSKA (reference sequence). Trimming cost V 3 bases and J 6 bases, with 8 bases left between them. Original processing notes: Amplified reference gene primers provided the basis for estimating nucleated cell counts. Sequenced by immunoSEQ multiplex PCR; TCRdb stores in-frame clones only, minus some. Clone size and V and J calls were adopted from that table, with D and trimming inferred from the DNA. This sample carries about 380,000 clones, less than 85% of them seen once, and the ten largest clones take roughly 3.6%.

The sample consisted of peripheral blood. This chain uses TRBV20-1 with TRBJ1-1, with a weak D call TRBD1 (5 bases). The receptor was isolated from a woman between 18 and 29 years old with acute or convalescent COVID-19. The CDR3 DNA follows: TGCAGTGCTAGTGAGACAGCTGAAGCTTTCTTT. Translated, it gives CSASETAEAFF.